These T cell receptor beta chains were read from a single sample in a study of technical replicates of blood from several donors. Clones were read by immunoSEQ multiplex PCR, and TCRdb kept only the in-frame ones, dropping some. The sample yields over 70,000 clones, approximately 94% seen once. The source material was T cells isolated from PBMCs. The receptors come from a human donor in good health. Both conserved end residues are part of each CDR3. Each record gives: clone size, D gene, J gene, V gene, CDR3 DNA, CDR3 protein. The D gene is left open where the match is weak. Clone size, where shown, is once, few, many, or a class for clones that have expanded.

size: once; D: TRBD2; J: TRBJ2-7; V: TRBV9; DNA: TGTGCCAGCAGCCCCGCGGGAGCCTACGAGCAGTACTTC; CDR3: CASSPAGAYEQYF
size: .; D: .; J: TRBJ2-1; V: TRBV4-1; DNA: TGCGCCAGCAGCCAAGACGGCGGGATCTCCTACAATGAGCAGTTCTTC; CDR3: CASSQDGGISYNEQFF
size: .; D: TRBD2; J: TRBJ2-1; V: TRBV9; DNA: TGTGCCAGCAGCGCAAAACCGGGACTAGCGGATTACAATGAGCAGTTCTTC; CDR3: CASSAKPGLADYNEQFF
size: .; D: .; J: TRBJ1-1; V: TRBV4-2; DNA: TGTGCCAGCAGTCTACAGGGTAACACTGAAGCTTTCTTT; CDR3: CASSLQGNTEAFF
size: .; D: .; J: TRBJ2-7; V: TRBV5-1; DNA: TGCGCCAGCAGCTTGGGACTTATCGGCCTCTACTACGAGCAGTACTTC; CDR3: CASSLGLIGLYYEQYF
size: .; D: TRBD1; J: TRBJ2-7; V: TRBV19; DNA: TGTGCCAGTAGTCCCCGGTGGGGACAGGCCCTCTCAAGAGACGAGCAGTACTTC; CDR3: CASSPRWGQALSRDEQYF
size: .; D: TRBD2; J: TRBJ2-1; V: TRBV4-3; DNA: TGCGCCAGCAGCCAAGATTCTACTAGCGGGAGCTATGAGCAGTTCTTC; CDR3: CASSQDSTSGSYEQFF
size: .; D: TRBD2; J: TRBJ2-7; V: TRBV27; DNA: TGTGCCACGGGAGGACTAGCGGCTTACGAGCAGTACTTC; CDR3: CATGGLAAYEQYF
size: .; D: .; J: TRBJ2-7; V: TRBV27; DNA: TGTGCCAGCAGCCCAGGGTTCAACGAGCAGTACTTC; CDR3: CASSPGFNEQYF
size: .; D: .; J: TRBJ2-1; V: TRBV11-3; DNA: TGTGCCAGCAGCACTTACAGGGAAGGGGGCAATGAGCAGTTCTTC; CDR3: CASSTYREGGNEQFF
size: .; D: TRBD2; J: TRBJ2-7; V: TRBV4-1; DNA: TGCGCCAGCAGCGAGGGACTAGAAAGTTACGAGCAGTACTTC; CDR3: CASSEGLESYEQYF
size: .; D: TRBD1; J: TRBJ2-5; V: TRBV9; DNA: TGTGCCAGCAGTCCCGGGACAGGGGGCCAAGAGACCCAGTACTTC; CDR3: CASSPGTGGQETQYF
size: once; D: .; J: TRBJ2-1; V: TRBV5-5; DNA: TGTGCCAGCATAACAGGCAACAATGAGCAGTTCTTC; CDR3: CASITGNNEQFF
size: .; D: TRBD1; J: TRBJ1-1; V: TRBV19; DNA: TGTGCCAGTAGTACCGGACAGGGGGCGTTTCGCACTGAAGCTTTCTTT; CDR3: CASSTGQGAFRTEAFF
size: .; D: .; J: TRBJ1-2; V: TRBV7-3; DNA: TGTGCCAGCAGCCCGACGCGGATCGGTGGCTACACCTTC; CDR3: CASSPTRIGGYTF
size: .; D: .; J: TRBJ1-1; V: TRBV10-3; DNA: TGTGCCATCAGTGACGGGCAGGGCGGCACTGAAGCTTTCTTT; CDR3: CAISDGQGGTEAFF
size: .; D: .; J: TRBJ1-1; V: TRBV28; DNA: TGTGCCAGCGTTGTCGGGGGTAACACTGAAGCTTTCTTT; CDR3: CASVVGGNTEAFF
size: .; D: TRBD1; J: TRBJ2-2; V: TRBV5-4; DNA: TGTGCCAGCAGCATTGGGACAGAACTTAACACCGGGGAGCTGTTTTTT; CDR3: CASSIGTELNTGELFF
size: .; D: .; J: TRBJ2-3; V: TRBV7-3; DNA: TGTGCCAGCAGCTTATCGTTGGGCGATACGCAGTATTTT; CDR3: CASSLSLGDTQYF
size: .; D: .; J: TRBJ1-1; V: TRBV27; DNA: TGTGCCAGCAGTTTATCAGGGCAGGGGATCAGTGAAGCTTTCTTT; CDR3: CASSLSGQGISEAFF
size: .; D: TRBD1; J: TRBJ1-2; V: TRBV6-5; DNA: TGTGCCAGCAGTTACTTGAACAGGGGAAATAACTATGGCTACACCTTC; CDR3: CASSYLNRGNNYGYTF
size: .; D: .; J: TRBJ2-3; V: TRBV29-1; DNA: TGCAGCGTTGGCCCAGAAACAGATACGCAGTATTTT; CDR3: CSVGPETDTQYF
size: few; D: .; J: TRBJ1-1; V: TRBV25-1; DNA: TGTGCCATGAGGATCGCGCACACTGAAGCTTTCTTT; CDR3: CAMRIAHTEAFF
size: once; D: .; J: TRBJ1-5; V: TRBV30; DNA: TGTGCCTGGAGTCCCCCGCGGGTTAGCAATCAGCCCCAGCATTTT; CDR3: CAWSPPRVSNQPQHF
size: once; D: .; J: TRBJ2-2; V: TRBV29-1; DNA: TGCAGCGTTGAGCCCTCCGGGGTAACCGGGGAGCTGTTTTTT; CDR3: CSVEPSGVTGELFF
size: .; D: TRBD1; J: TRBJ1-2; V: TRBV7-2; DNA: TGTGCCAGCAGCAATGCCGGGACAGGGTATGGCTACACCTTC; CDR3: CASSNAGTGYGYTF
size: .; D: .; J: TRBJ1-1; V: TRBV5-1; DNA: TGCGCCAGCAGCTTGGCCCAAGTTAGCGGCACTGAAGCTTTCTTT; CDR3: CASSLAQVSGTEAFF
size: .; D: TRBD2; J: TRBJ2-7; V: TRBV7-9; DNA: TGTGCCAGCAGCTTTTCTAGCGGGAGCTCCTACGAGCAGTACTTC; CDR3: CASSFSSGSSYEQYF
size: .; D: .; J: TRBJ1-1; V: TRBV6-1; DNA: TGTGCCAGCACCGAGGGAATCGGGACTGAAGCTTTCTTT; CDR3: CASTEGIGTEAFF
size: once; D: TRBD2; J: TRBJ2-1; V: TRBV4-2; DNA: TGTGCCAGCAGCCAAAATAGCGGGAGGCCCTACAATGAGCAGTTCTTC; CDR3: CASSQNSGRPYNEQFF
size: .; D: TRBD2; J: TRBJ2-5; V: TRBV4-1; DNA: TGCGCCAGCAGCCGGGGGACTAGCGGGTTGCCCCAAGAGACCCAGTACTTC; CDR3: CASSRGTSGLPQETQYF
size: once; D: .; J: TRBJ2-3; V: TRBV28; DNA: TGTGCCAGCAGCCCGGACACAACCAGGGATACGCAGTATTTT; CDR3: CASSPDTTRDTQYF
size: .; D: TRBD1; J: TRBJ1-5; V: TRBV2; DNA: TGTGCCAGCAGTGAAATTGGGTACAGGGGAAGTCAGCCCCAGCATTTT; CDR3: CASSEIGYRGSQPQHF
size: .; D: TRBD1; J: TRBJ1-2; V: TRBV2; DNA: TGTGCCAGTATGACAGGGAATGGCTACACCTTC; CDR3: CASMTGNGYTF
size: few; D: .; J: TRBJ1-5; V: TRBV6-5; DNA: TGTGCCAGCAGTTACACGCAGGATCAGCCCCAGCATTTT; CDR3: CASSYTQDQPQHF
size: .; D: .; J: TRBJ2-1; V: TRBV7-9; DNA: TGTGCCAGCAGCGCCTACCCTAACGGTGAGCAGTTCTTC; CDR3: CASSAYPNGEQFF
size: .; D: TRBD1; J: TRBJ1-2; V: TRBV7-9; DNA: TGTGCCAGCAGCTATGCCGGGACAGGGGTCGGCTACACCTTC; CDR3: CASSYAGTGVGYTF
size: .; D: .; J: TRBJ2-7; V: TRBV19; DNA: TGTGCCAGTAGCGGGTTCTACGAGCAGTACTTC; CDR3: CASSGFYEQYF
size: .; D: TRBD1; J: TRBJ1-1; V: TRBV30; DNA: TGTGCCTGGAGGACAGGGCTGTCTGAAGCTTTCTTT; CDR3: CAWRTGLSEAFF
size: .; D: .; J: TRBJ2-7; V: TRBV11-3; DNA: TGTGCCAGCAGCTCCCTGGAGGGCGAGCAGTACTTC; CDR3: CASSSLEGEQYF
size: .; D: .; J: TRBJ2-5; V: TRBV5-6; DNA: TGTGCCAGCAGCCATGGGGCATTTCCAGAGACCCAGTACTTC; CDR3: CASSHGAFPETQYF